Listed below are T cell receptor beta chains from one sample, sequenced in a study of cytomegalovirus exposure and HLA in healthy donors. TCRdb's copy holds only in-frame clones and misses some; the assay was immunoSEQ multiplex PCR. Altogether about 190,000 clones are present, roughly 68% being singletons, with the ten largest covering about 2%. The sample was PBMCs. These receptor sequences come from a woman aged 30 to 39 in good health and CMV-seronegative. Each CDR3 is given with its conserved first and last residue.

J,V,CDR3
TRBJ1-4,TRBV2,CASSGTTVNEKLFF
TRBJ2-1,TRBV11-2,CASSEPGTSGRGPYNEQFF
TRBJ2-3,TRBV4-1,CASSLEATDTQYF
TRBJ1-1,TRBV6-5,CASSYVSLGTEAFF
TRBJ1-1,TRBV5-1,CASSLGHHRATEAFF
TRBJ2-5,TRBV6-5,CASSTGGEREQYF
TRBJ2-1,TRBV14,CASSPRPGKDNEQFF
TRBJ2-7,TRBV7-9,CASGTGGHYEQYF
TRBJ2-4,TRBV4-2,CASTMTSGRYKNIQYF
TRBJ2-5,TRBV5-1,CASSLVTGLGEETQYF
TRBJ2-3,TRBV4-1,CASSRLPDRFTDTQYF
TRBJ2-7,TRBV30,CAWSVGWGGTYEQYF
TRBJ2-3,TRBV7-9,CASRAGRGSTDTQYF
TRBJ2-7,TRBV7-6,CASSQGRGGRYEQYF
TRBJ2-3,TRBV27,CASTSSVFDTQYF
TRBJ2-3,TRBV5-1,CASSLEGLTLWARREDTQYF
NA,TRBV5-1,CASSGAGSYEQYF
TRBJ1-2,TRBV30,CAWKLGWGRGTGDGYTF
TRBJ2-1,TRBV18,CASSPLLTAYNEQFF
TRBJ2-1,TRBV29-1,CSVDSTGRNEQFF
TRBJ2-7,TRBV13,CASSVRLAGGPLNEQYF
TRBJ1-2,TRBV12-5,CASGDTESKSYTF
TRBJ2-1,TRBV7-2,CASSLVYGLADPYNEQFF
TRBJ2-3,TRBV7-2,CASSFSPGEGTQYF
TRBJ2-5,TRBV7-2,CASSLGLGGRETQYF
TRBJ2-5,TRBV7-6,CASSRPQDNQETQYF
TRBJ1-6,TRBV5-4,CASSPRTGVSPLHF
TRBJ2-7,TRBV27,CASSLLTSGNHEQYF
TRBJ2-7,TRBV5-6,CASSVSGTGGLYEQYF
TRBJ1-5,TRBV19,CASSLQGGFGNQPQHF
TRBJ2-2,TRBV6-5,CASSYDPSFTGELFF
TRBJ2-2,TRBV11-2,CASSLSGGAKYTGELFF
TRBJ2-7,TRBV28,CASILAGAPSYEQYF
TRBJ1-4,TRBV15,CATRQTGSGLSTNEKLFF
TRBJ1-2,TRBV19,CASSTQTGTRLLNYGYTF
NA,TRBV21-1,CASSATGTYEQYF
TRBJ1-6,TRBV9,CASSLGPSPSPLHF
TRBJ1-6,TRBV7-9,CASSFFSYNSPLHF
TRBJ1-1,TRBV5-5,CASSWGRGPNTEAFF
TRBJ1-1,TRBV19,CASRLQTGIGTEAFF
TRBJ1-2,TRBV15,CATSRGGAMSYGYTF
TRBJ2-7,TRBV11-2,CASSPTGGSYEQYF
TRBJ1-5,TRBV12-5,CASGSPVQPQHF
TRBJ1-1,TRBV20-1,CSARPRGRAFF
TRBJ2-7,TRBV6-6,CASSKPARTGTYEQYF
TRBJ2-2,TRBV5-4,CASRPGTANTGELFF
TRBJ1-2,TRBV6-1,CASRKTGQMGYGYTF
TRBJ2-5,TRBV30,CAWSTGTSGSKETQYF
TRBJ2-5,TRBV30,CAWSVSGVQETQYF
TRBJ2-7,TRBV4-3,CASSQDQLTGYEQYF
TRBJ2-1,TRBV10-3,CAISSSGSAYNEQFF
TRBJ1-1,TRBV19,CASSNRGSHTEAFF
TRBJ2-2,TRBV18,CASSPRGDGELFF